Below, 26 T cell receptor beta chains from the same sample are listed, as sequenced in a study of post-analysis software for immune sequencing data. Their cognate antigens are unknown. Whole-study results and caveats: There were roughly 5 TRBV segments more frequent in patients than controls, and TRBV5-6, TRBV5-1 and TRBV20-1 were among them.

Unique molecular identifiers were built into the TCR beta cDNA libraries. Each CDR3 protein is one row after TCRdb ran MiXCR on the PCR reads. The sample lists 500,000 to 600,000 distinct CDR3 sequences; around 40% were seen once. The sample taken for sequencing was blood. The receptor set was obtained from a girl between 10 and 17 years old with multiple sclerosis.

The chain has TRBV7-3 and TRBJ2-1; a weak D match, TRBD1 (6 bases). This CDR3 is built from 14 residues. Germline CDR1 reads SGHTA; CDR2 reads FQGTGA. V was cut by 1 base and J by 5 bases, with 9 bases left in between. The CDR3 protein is CASSLRQGNNEQFF. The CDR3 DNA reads TGTGCCAGCAGCTTAAGGCAGGGGAACAATGAGCAGTTCTTC.

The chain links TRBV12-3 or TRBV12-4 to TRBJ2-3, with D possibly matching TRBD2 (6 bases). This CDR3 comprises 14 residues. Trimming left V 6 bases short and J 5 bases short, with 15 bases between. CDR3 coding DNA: TGTGCCAGCAGCCGCGGAGCGGGTGGAGATACGCAGTATTTT. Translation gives CASSRGAGGDTQYF.

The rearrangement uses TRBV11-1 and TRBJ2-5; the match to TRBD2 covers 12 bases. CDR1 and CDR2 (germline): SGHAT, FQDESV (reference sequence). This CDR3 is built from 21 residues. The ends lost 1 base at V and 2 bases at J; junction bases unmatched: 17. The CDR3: CASSLGRRSSGRAPPQETQYF. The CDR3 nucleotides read TGTGCCAGCAGCTTAGGGAGACGGTCTAGCGGGAGGGCCCCACCTCAAGAGACCCAGTACTTC. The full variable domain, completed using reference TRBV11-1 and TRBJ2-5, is EAEVAQSPRYKITEKSQAVAFWCDPISGHATLYWYRQILGQGPELLVQFQDESVVDDSQLPKDRFSAERLKGVDSTLKIQPAELGDSAMYLCASSLGRRSSGRAPPQETQYFGPGTRLLVL.

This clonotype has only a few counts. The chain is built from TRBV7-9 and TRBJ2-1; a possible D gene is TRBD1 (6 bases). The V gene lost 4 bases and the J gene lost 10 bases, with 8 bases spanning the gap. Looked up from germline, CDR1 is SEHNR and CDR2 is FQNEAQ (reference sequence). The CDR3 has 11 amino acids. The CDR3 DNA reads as TGTGCCAGCAGCTGGGACACAGAGCAGTTCTTC. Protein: CASSWDTEQFF.

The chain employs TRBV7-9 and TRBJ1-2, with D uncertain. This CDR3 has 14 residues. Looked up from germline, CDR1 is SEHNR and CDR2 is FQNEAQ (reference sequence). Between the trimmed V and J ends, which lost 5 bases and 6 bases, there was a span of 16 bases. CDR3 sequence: CASSPLDWGDGYTF. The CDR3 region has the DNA TGTGCCAGCAGCCCCCTCGACTGGGGTGATGGCTACACCTTC.

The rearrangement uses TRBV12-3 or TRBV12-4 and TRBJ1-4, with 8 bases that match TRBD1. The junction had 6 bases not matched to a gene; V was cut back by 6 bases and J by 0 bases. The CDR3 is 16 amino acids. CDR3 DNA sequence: TGTGCCAGCAGGCCCAGGGGGCGCGCAACTAATGAAAAACTGTTTTTT. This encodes CASRPRGRATNEKLFF.

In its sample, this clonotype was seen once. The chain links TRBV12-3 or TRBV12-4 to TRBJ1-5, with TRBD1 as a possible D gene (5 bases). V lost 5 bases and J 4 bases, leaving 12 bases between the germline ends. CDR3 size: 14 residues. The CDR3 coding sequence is TGTGCCAGCAGTCGCCGGGGGAGGAATCAGCCCCAGCATTTT. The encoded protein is CASSRRGRNQPQHF.

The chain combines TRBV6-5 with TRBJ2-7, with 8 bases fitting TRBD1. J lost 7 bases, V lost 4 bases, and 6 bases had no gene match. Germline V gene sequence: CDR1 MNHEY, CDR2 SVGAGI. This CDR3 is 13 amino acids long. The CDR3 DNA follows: TGTGCCAGCAGTTCAAACAGGGGGTCGGAGCAGTACTTC. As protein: CASSSNRGSEQYF.

CDR3 sequence: CASSPPRQGYQETQYF. CDR3 nucleotides: TGTGCCAGCAGTCCCCCCCGACAGGGCTACCAAGAGACCCAGTACTTC. This chain uses TRBV12-3 or TRBV12-4 with TRBJ2-5; 7 bases are shared with TRBD1. The CDR3 is made up of 16 amino acids. The V and J ends lost 5 bases and 0 bases, in that order; junction bases with no gene match: 9.

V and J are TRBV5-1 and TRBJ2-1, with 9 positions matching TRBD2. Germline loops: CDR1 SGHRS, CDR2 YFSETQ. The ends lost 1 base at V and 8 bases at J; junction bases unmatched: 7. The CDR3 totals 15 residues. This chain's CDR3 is CASSLQASGNDEQFF. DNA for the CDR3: TGCGCCAGCAGCTTGCAGGCTAGCGGGAACGATGAGCAGTTCTTC.

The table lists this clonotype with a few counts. CDR3 sequence reads: CASSQEGRQGEFF. CDR3 bases: TGCGCCAGCAGCCAAGAGGGCCGCCAGGGGGAGTTCTTC. This chain links TRBV4-1 with TRBJ2-1, with 7 positions matching TRBD1. V was pared by 0 bases and J by 14 bases, with 7 bases of the junction left unmatched. There are 13 residues in the CDR3. Germline CDR1 MGHRA, CDR2 YSYEKL.

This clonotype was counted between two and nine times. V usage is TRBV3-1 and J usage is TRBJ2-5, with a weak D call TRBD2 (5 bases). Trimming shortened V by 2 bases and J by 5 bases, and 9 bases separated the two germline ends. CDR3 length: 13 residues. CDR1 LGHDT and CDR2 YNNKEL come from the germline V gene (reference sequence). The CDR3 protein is CASSQTRGETQYF. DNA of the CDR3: TGTGCCAGCAGCCAAACTAGAGGGGAGACCCAGTACTTC.

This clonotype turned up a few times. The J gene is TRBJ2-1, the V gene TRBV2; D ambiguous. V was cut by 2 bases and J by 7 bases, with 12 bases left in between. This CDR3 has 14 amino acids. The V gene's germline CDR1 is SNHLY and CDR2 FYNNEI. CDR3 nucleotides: TGTGCCAGCAGTGAAAGTTCAGCCTCTAATGAGCAGTTCTTC. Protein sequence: CASSESSASNEQFF.

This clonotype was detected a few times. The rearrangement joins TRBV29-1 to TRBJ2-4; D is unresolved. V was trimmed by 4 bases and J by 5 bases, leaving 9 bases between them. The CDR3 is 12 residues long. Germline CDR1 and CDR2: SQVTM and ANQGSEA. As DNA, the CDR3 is TGCAGCGTTGTTCTCAAGGAAAACATTCAGTACTTC. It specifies CSVVLKENIQYF.

The DNA of the CDR3 is TGCGCCAGCAGCCAAGGGGGACACAATGAGCAGTTCTTC. The encoded protein is CASSQGGHNEQFF. The genes are TRBV4-1 and TRBJ2-1; possibly TRBD1 or TRBD2 for D (5 bases each). The CDR3 runs 13 residues. Trimming pared 1 base from V and 5 bases from J, leaving 6 bases between. The germline gives CDR1 MGHRA, CDR2 YSYEKL.

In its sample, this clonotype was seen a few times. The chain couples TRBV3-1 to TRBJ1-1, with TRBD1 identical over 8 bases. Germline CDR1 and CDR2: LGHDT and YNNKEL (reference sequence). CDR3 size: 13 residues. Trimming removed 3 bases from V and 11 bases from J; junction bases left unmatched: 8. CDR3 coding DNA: TGTGCCAGCAGCCAGTCGACAGGGGTCTGGGCTTTCTTT. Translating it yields CASSQSTGVWAFF.

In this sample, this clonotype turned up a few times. CDR3 amino acids: CASSHGGSYSNQPQHF. The CDR3 DNA is TGCGCCAGCAGCCATGGGGGCTCCTATAGCAATCAGCCCCAGCATTTT. The chain is built from TRBV4-1 and TRBJ1-5; TRBD1 might be the D (6 bases). V lost 3 bases, J lost 0 bases, and 12 bases lay in between. The germline gives CDR1 MGHRA, CDR2 YSYEKL. The length of the CDR3 is 16 residues.

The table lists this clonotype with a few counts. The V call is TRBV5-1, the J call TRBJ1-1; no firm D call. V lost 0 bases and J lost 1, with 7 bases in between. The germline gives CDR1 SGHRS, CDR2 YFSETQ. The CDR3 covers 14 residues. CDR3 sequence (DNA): TGCGCCAGCAGCTTGGGCCCCGGGAACACTGAAGCTTTCTTT. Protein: CASSLGPGNTEAFF.

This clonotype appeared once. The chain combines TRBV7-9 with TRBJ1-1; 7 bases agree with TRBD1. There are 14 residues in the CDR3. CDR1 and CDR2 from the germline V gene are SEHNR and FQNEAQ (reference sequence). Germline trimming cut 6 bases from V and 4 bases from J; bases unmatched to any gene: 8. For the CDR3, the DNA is TGTGCCAGCAGGGGGGCCGGGACAGCCACTGAAGCTTTCTTT. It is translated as CASRGAGTATEAFF.

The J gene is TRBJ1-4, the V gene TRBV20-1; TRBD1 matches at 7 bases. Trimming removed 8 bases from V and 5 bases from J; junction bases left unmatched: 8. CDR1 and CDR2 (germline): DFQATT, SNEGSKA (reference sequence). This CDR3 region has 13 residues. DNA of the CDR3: TGCAGTCCAGGACAGGTTCAGAATGAAAAACTGTTTTTT. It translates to CSPGQVQNEKLFF.

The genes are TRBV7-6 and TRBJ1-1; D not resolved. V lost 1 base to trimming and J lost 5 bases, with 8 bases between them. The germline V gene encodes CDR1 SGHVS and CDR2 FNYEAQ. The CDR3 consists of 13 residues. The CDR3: CASSLGEVTEAFF. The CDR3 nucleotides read TGTGCCAGCAGCTTAGGCGAGGTTACTGAAGCTTTCTTT.

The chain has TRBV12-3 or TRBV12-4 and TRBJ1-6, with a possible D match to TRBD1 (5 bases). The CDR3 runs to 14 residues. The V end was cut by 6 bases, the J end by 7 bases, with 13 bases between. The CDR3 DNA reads TGTGCCAGCAGATCCGGGACGGTGAATTCACCCCTCCACTTT. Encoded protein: CASRSGTVNSPLHF.

CDR3 sequence: CASSLRTLNTEAFF. The CDR3 DNA reads as TGTGCCAGCAGCCTGAGGACACTGAACACTGAAGCTTTCTTT. The V and J genes are TRBV14 and TRBJ1-1; perhaps TRBD1 as D (5 bases). Germline V lookup: CDR1 SGHDN, CDR2 FVKESK. The CDR3 runs 14 residues. Trimming removed 4 bases at V and 0 bases at J, with 9 bases between.

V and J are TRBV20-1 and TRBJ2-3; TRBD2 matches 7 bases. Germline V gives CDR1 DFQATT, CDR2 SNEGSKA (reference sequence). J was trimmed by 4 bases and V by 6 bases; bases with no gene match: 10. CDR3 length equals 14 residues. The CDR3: CSAPRAGRPDTQYF. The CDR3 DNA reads TGCAGTGCCCCTAGAGCGGGGCGTCCAGATACGCAGTATTTT.

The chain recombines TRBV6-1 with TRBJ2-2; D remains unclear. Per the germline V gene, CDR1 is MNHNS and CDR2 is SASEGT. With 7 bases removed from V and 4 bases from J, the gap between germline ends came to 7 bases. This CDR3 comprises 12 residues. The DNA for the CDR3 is TGTGCCAGCATTGACCTCACCGGGGAGCTGTTTTTT. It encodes CASIDLTGELFF.

CDR3 DNA: TGTGCCACCAGGCTAACACAGGGCGCTGCGAACACCGGGGAGCTGTTTTTT. As protein: CATRLTQGAANTGELFF. The chain carries TRBV15 and TRBJ2-2; a weak D match, TRBD1 (6 bases). V shed 6 bases and J shed 0 bases, with 17 bases lying between them. The CDR3 is made up of 17 amino acids. Germline CDR1 and CDR2: LNHNV and YYDKDF (reference sequence).